This T cell receptor beta chain was identified during a study of shared clonotypes between healthy human individuals. In the study overall: The cohort comprised a couple of women and a few men. Their ages spanned 18 to 49 years. Three plates were used per donor for CD4 naive, three for CD4 memory, two for CD8 naive and one for CD8 memory.

At a deep level, the assay was run. Assay: immunoSEQ multiplex PCR; the TCRdb copy retains only in-frame clones and omits some. The top ten clones hold more than 0.9% of a sample with approximately 1,500,000 clones, about 96% of them seen once. Trimming removed 6 bases at V and 6 bases at J, with 21 bases between. The CDR3 sequence is 15 residues long. Germline CDR1 reads LNHDA; CDR2 reads SQIVND (reference sequence). Sample: naive CD4+ T cells sorted from blood. This sample's subset: CD45RA+ positively selected. This clonotype was obtained from a young man in good health. This chain links TRBV19 with TRBJ2-7; D is possibly TRBD2 (5 bases). The CDR3 loop reads CASSGRRERAFEQYF. For the CDR3, the DNA is TGTGCCAGTAGCGGACGCCGGGAAAGGGCGTTCGAGCAGTACTTC.